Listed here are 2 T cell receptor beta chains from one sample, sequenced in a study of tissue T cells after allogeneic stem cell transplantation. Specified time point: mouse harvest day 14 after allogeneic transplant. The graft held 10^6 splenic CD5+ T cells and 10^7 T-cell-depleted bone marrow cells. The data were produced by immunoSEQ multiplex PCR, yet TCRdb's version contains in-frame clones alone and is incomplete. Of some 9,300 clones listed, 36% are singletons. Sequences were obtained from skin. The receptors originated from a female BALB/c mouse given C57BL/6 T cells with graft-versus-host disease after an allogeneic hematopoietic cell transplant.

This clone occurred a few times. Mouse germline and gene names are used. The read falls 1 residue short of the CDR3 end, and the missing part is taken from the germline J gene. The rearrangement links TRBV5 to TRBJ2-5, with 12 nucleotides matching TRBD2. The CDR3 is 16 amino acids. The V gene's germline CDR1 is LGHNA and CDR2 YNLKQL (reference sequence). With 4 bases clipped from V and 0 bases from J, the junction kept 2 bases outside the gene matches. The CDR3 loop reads CASSRGLGGNQDTQYF. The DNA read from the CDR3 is TGTGCCAGCAGCCGAGGACTGGGGGGGAACCAAGACACCCAGTAC.

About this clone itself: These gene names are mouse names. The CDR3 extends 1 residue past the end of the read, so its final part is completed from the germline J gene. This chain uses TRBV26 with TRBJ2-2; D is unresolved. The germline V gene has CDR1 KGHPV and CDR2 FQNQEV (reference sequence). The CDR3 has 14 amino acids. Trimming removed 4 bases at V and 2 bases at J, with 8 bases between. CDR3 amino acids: CASSRAVNTGQLYF. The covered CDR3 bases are TGTGCCAGCAGTCGGGCCGTCAACACCGGGCAGCTCTAC.